The rows below give T cell receptor beta chains drawn from one sample of a study of cytomegalovirus exposure and HLA in healthy donors. Some clones are missing from TCRdb's copy, which holds only in-frame ones; the method was immunoSEQ multiplex PCR. The table has approximately 150,000 clones, around 77% seen once. Sample: PBMCs. These receptors all come from a woman in her 30s in good health and CMV-seronegative. Each CDR3 is given with its conserved first and last residue. D genes are given only for firm matches. Not all rows give a size; the values are once, few, many and, for expanded clones, a class.

d_gene,abundance,v_gene,j_gene,CDR3nt,CDR3aa
TRBD1,NA,TRBV6-6,TRBJ1-5,TGTGCCAGCAGACACCGGCCGGACAGGGAGGACCAGCCCCAGCATTTT,CASRHRPDREDQPQHF
TRBD1,NA,TRBV2,TRBJ1-2,TGTGCCAGCACCTGGGACAGGGCTACCGGCTACACCTTC,CASTWDRATGYTF
TRBD1,NA,TRBV5-1,TRBJ2-7,TGCGCCAGCAGCTTGGCCGCGACAGGGAGCTACGAGCAGTACTTC,CASSLAATGSYEQYF
TRBD1,once,TRBV29-1,TRBJ1-2,TGCAGCGCCTATATACCAGGGGGCGGCTACACCTTC,CSAYIPGGGYTF
NA,once,TRBV7-2,TRBJ1-1,TGTGCCAGCAGCATTGACCACGGGAGGCACACTGAAGCTTTCTTT,CASSIDHGRHTEAFF
NA,NA,TRBV6-1,TRBJ2-2,TGTGCCAGCAGTGAACAGGGCCAGGGACTCACCGGGGAGCTGTTTTTT,CASSEQGQGLTGELFF
TRBD2,NA,TRBV5-1,TRBJ2-7,TGCGCCAGCAGCTTAGATCCTAGCGGGAGAACCTTGGGGCAGTACTTC,CASSLDPSGRTLGQYF
NA,NA,TRBV5-1,TRBJ2-3,TGCGCCAGCAGCCCAAGACAGGGCACAGATACGCAGTATTTT,CASSPRQGTDTQYF
NA,NA,TRBV9,TRBJ1-4,TGTGCCAGCAGCGGAGGACAGTATGAAAAACTGTTTTTT,CASSGGQYEKLFF
TRBD1,NA,TRBV7-2,TRBJ1-2,TGTGCCATCGAACAGGGGAAGTTGTTCGGCTACACCTTC,CAIEQGKLFGYTF
NA,NA,TRBV4-3,TRBJ1-2,TGCGCCAGCAGCCAAGAATTCAGCCGAGCGGACTATGGCTACCCCTTC,CASSQEFSRADYGYPF
NA,NA,TRBV6-5,TRBJ1-6,TGTACCTCTCCCGGGACTACAAATTCACCCCTCCACTTT,CTSPGTTNSPLHF
TRBD1,NA,TRBV7-8,TRBJ2-1,TGTGCCAGCAGCTCGACAGGGGAGCAGTTCTTC,CASSSTGEQFF
TRBD2,NA,TRBV4-2,TRBJ2-5,TGTGCCAGCAGCCAAGTGGCTAGCGGGGTGGGGGGAGAGACCCAGTACTTC,CASSQVASGVGGETQYF
NA,NA,TRBV28,TRBJ2-7,TGTGCCAGCAGTTATCCGGGCTCCTACGAGCAGTACTTC,CASSYPGSYEQYF
NA,once,TRBV10-3,TRBJ1-5,TGTGCCATTCGGGGGGCTCGCAATCAGCCCCAGCATTTT,CAIRGARNQPQHF
NA,NA,TRBV21-1,TRBJ2-7,TGTGCCAGCAGCAAAGCCGGCAGGGTGAAGTGGGAGCAGTACTTC,CASSKAGRVKWEQYF
NA,NA,TRBV7-9,TRBJ1-1,TGTGCCAGCAGCTTAGGTGCGGGGATGAACACTGAAGCTTTCTTT,CASSLGAGMNTEAFF
NA,once,TRBV12-5,TRBJ2-5,TGTGCTAGTGGTTTGTCAGGGCGGGAGACCCAGTACTTC,CASGLSGRETQYF
TRBD2,NA,TRBV27,TRBJ2-1,TGTGCCAGCAGTTTGGGGTGGACTAGCGGATACAATGAGCAGTTCTTC,CASSLGWTSGYNEQFF
NA,NA,TRBV5-1,TRBJ2-5,TGCGCCTGGCCAGGAGGGGTCTCGCCGTGGGGGGAGACCCAGTACTTC,CAWPGGVSPWGETQYF
NA,NA,TRBV7-4,TRBJ2-7,TGTGCCAGCAGCTTAGCGTCTTACTCGACCTACGAGCAGTACTTC,CASSLASYSTYEQYF
TRBD2,few,TRBV6-1,TRBJ2-1,TGTGCCAGCAGTGAAGCGTTACCGGGAGGTTACAATGAGCAGTTCTTC,CASSEALPGGYNEQFF
NA,NA,TRBV4-2,TRBJ2-1,TGTGCCAGCAGCCAGGATAAAAGACAGGTATACAATGAGCAGTTCTTC,CASSQDKRQVYNEQFF
NA,NA,TRBV28,TRBJ1-4,TGTGCCAGCAGATCAAGCGTTGTTGAAAAACTGTTTTTT,CASRSSVVEKLFF